This T cell receptor beta chain was documented in a study of cytomegalovirus exposure and HLA in healthy donors. General study points: The likely origin of a cluster of highly shared sequence variants was a sequencing artifact. The study flagged some 170 TCR beta chains as cytomegalovirus-associated. CMV serostatus was the sole immune exposure information available.

This clone was seen a few times. Its antigen is as yet unknown. V dropped 6 bases and J dropped 5 bases, with 16 bases sitting between them. This CDR3 is 15 amino acids long. Germline V CDR1 and CDR2: SEHNR, FQNEAQ (reference sequence). With 60 Vbeta and 13 Jbeta primers, the PCR was carried out. The protocol was immunoSEQ multiplex PCR, while the TCRdb copy is restricted to in-frame clones and leaves out a portion. The sample comprises under 200,000 clones, approximately 86% of which are singletons, and almost 2% rests with the top ten. This TCR was sampled from a woman aged 18 to 35 in good health and CMV-seronegative. Sequencing used PBMCs. The chain joins TRBV7-9 to TRBJ1-4, with no clear D. For the CDR3, the DNA is TGTGCCAGCAGTATATTTCAGGCTTTAAATGAAAAACTGTTTTTT. This encodes CASSIFQALNEKLFF.